Below, 18 T cell receptor beta chains from the same sample are listed, as sequenced in a study of CD8 T cells in ankylosing spondylitis. Findings and caveats of the study: Ankylosing spondylitis blood appeared to be characterized by a TCR beta motif of eight or nine highly homologous variants.

TCRdb independently ran MiXCR on the 5' RACE reads; one entry per CDR3 protein. The profile shows about 480,000 distinct CDR3 sequences, roughly 18% of them singletons. These TCRs are of unknown antigen specificity. Source material: blood, either unsorted or a sorted T cell fraction (not recorded which). The receptors were gathered from a male donor with ankylosing spondylitis.

The V gene is TRBV7-3, the J gene TRBJ2-3; TRBD2 matches at 8 bases. CDR1 SGHTA and CDR2 FQGTGA come from the germline V gene. The CDR3 length is 15 residues. Unmatched junction bases numbered 5, after V lost 2 bases and J lost 4 bases. CDR3: CASSLGAGAPDTQYF. CDR3 coding DNA: TGTGCCAGCAGCTTAGGAGCGGGAGCCCCAGATACGCAGTATTTT.

V and J are TRBV6-1 and TRBJ2-7; 9 bases fit TRBD2. The germline CDR1 and CDR2 sequences are MNHNS and SASEGT. CDR3 length equals 14 residues. Trimming at V came to 7 bases and at J to 2 bases, leaving 6 bases not matched to a gene. The DNA for the CDR3 is TGTGCCAGCACCGGGACTAGCCGAGCCTACGAGCAGTACTTC. It yields the protein CASTGTSRAYEQYF.

This chain uses TRBV20-1 with TRBJ2-3, with D maybe TRBD2 (6 bases). CDR3 size: 15 residues. V lost 1 base and J lost 4, with 15 bases in between. CDR1 and CDR2 from the germline V gene are DFQATT and SNEGSKA (reference sequence). The CDR3 nucleotides read TGCAGTGCTAGAGCTTTAGCGGTGAACGCAGATACGCAGTATTTT. Protein product: CSARALAVNADTQYF.

CDR3 coding DNA: TGTGCCAGCAGCTCGTTCCGGGATATGGCCTACGAGCAGTACTTC. The encoded protein is CASSSFRDMAYEQYF. The chain uses TRBV7-6 and TRBJ2-7, with D possibly matching TRBD2 (5 bases). Germline lookup yields CDR1 SGHVS and CDR2 FNYEAQ. The CDR3 is made up of 15 amino acids. V was clipped by 4 bases and J by 2 bases, with 15 bases between them.

A few counts support this clonotype. The chain couples TRBV5-1 to TRBJ1-5, with D perhaps TRBD1 (5 bases). V dropped 3 bases and J dropped 6 bases, with 13 bases sitting between them. In germline, CDR1 is SGHRS, CDR2 YFSETQ. This CDR3 has 14 residues. The CDR3 DNA sequence: TGCGCCAGCAGCTGGATTGGGGGGAGTCAGCCCCAGCATTTT. Its protein is CASSWIGGSQPQHF.

This chain connects TRBV12-3 or TRBV12-4 to TRBJ2-1; 14 nucleotides align to TRBD2. V was clipped by 5 bases and J by 7 bases; unmatched bases: 10. There are 17 residues in the CDR3. The CDR3 loop is CASSASRLAGGPNEQFF. The CDR3 DNA sequence: TGTGCCAGCAGTGCCTCCCGACTAGCGGGGGGGCCGAATGAGCAGTTCTTC.

This clonotype appeared a few times. The J gene is TRBJ1-5, the V gene TRBV10-2; 11 nucleotides agree with TRBD1. CDR1 is WSHSY, CDR2 SAAADI, per germline. The CDR3 runs to 17 residues. V was pared by 8 bases and J by 2 bases, with 11 bases of the junction left unmatched. The CDR3 reads CASGTGGMEVRNQPQHF. In nucleotides, the CDR3 is TGCGCCAGCGGGACAGGGGGGATGGAGGTTCGCAATCAGCCCCAGCATTTT.

This chain joins TRBV6-1 and TRBJ2-1, with a weak D call TRBD2 (7 bases). The CDR3 runs 17 residues. From germline, CDR1 is MNHNS and CDR2 SASEGT. Trimming took 0 bases from V and 0 from J, leaving 12 bases between them. CDR3 coding DNA: TGTGCCAGCAGTGAAGCTTATGGGGGGGCCTCCTACAATGAGCAGTTCTTC. Its translation: CASSEAYGGASYNEQFF.

J is TRBJ2-3 and V is TRBV9; 8 bases are shared with TRBD2. This CDR3 is 15 amino acids long. The V and J ends lost 4 bases and 0 bases, in that order; junction bases with no gene match: 4. Germline CDR1 reads SGDLS; CDR2 reads YYNGEE. The chain's CDR3 is CASSLREGSTDTQYF. As DNA, the CDR3 is TGTGCCAGCAGCCTACGGGAGGGTAGCACAGATACGCAGTATTTT.

V is TRBV2 and J is TRBJ1-4; D gene ambiguous. CDR3 length: 13 amino acids. V was trimmed by 5 bases and J by 5 bases, leaving 9 bases between them. CDR1 and CDR2 from the germline V gene are SNHLY and FYNNEI. CDR3 protein: CASSFTGNEKLFF. In DNA, the CDR3 is TGTGCCAGCAGTTTTACGGGAAATGAAAAACTGTTTTTT. Looking up the rest from reference TRBV2 and TRBJ1-4 gives the full variable domain: EPEVTQTPSHQVTQMGQEVILRCVPISNHLYFYWYRQILGQKVEFLVSFYNNEISEKSEIFDDQFSVERPDGSNFTLKIRSTKLEDSAMYFCASSFTGNEKLFFGSGTQLSVL.

This chain joins TRBV6-1 and TRBJ2-4; 9 bases agree with TRBD2. With 6 bases clipped from V and 6 bases from J, the junction kept 12 bases outside the gene matches. The CDR3 has 16 residues. In germline, CDR1 is MNHNS, CDR2 SASEGT. CDR3 bases: TGTGCCAGCAGAGTGGGTTCCTTAGCGGGAGCAAACATTCAGTACTTC. It codes for CASRVGSLAGANIQYF.

The chain uses TRBV14 and TRBJ2-6, with unresolved D. CDR1 and CDR2 (germline): SGHDN, FVKESK. V lost 5 bases and J 0 bases, leaving 2 bases between the germline ends. CDR3 size: 13 residues. CDR3 bases: TGTGCCAGCAGCAACTCTGGGGCCAACGTCCTGACTTTC. This sequence encodes CASSNSGANVLTF.

The sample holds a few counts of this clonotype. V and J are TRBV3-1 and TRBJ1-2; tentatively, D is TRBD1 (5 bases). Between the trimmed V and J ends, which lost 0 bases and 2 bases, there was a span of 10 bases. The CDR3 is 15 amino acids. Per the germline V gene, CDR1 is LGHDT and CDR2 is YNNKEL (reference sequence). The CDR3 loop is CASSQDSGKNYGYTF. The CDR3 DNA reads as TGTGCCAGCAGCCAAGATTCAGGGAAGAACTATGGCTACACCTTC.

This clonotype showed up just a few times. The rearrangement joins TRBV6-2 or TRBV6-3 to TRBJ2-1; D is unclear. Germline CDR1 MNHEY, CDR2 SVGEGT. V was cut by 2 bases and J by 6 bases, with 8 bases left in between. This CDR3 has 13 amino acids. The CDR3 reads CASSYLDLNEQFF. The CDR3 nucleotides read TGTGCCAGCAGTTACCTCGATCTCAATGAGCAGTTCTTC.

The chain links TRBV4-2 to TRBJ1-2; D not resolved. This CDR3 region has 14 residues. Germline CDR1 reads LGHNA; CDR2 reads YNFKEQ. Between the trimmed V and J ends, which lost 2 bases and 3 bases, there was a span of 10 bases. CDR3 bases: TGTGCCAGCAGCCAACCACCGGGCCACTATGGCTACACCTTC. This codes for CASSQPPGHYGYTF.

The chain employs TRBV20-1 and TRBJ1-1, with TRBD1 matching over 9 bases. Germline CDR1 DFQATT, CDR2 SNEGSKA (reference sequence). This CDR3 spans 16 amino acids. V lost 3 bases, J lost 0 bases, and 8 bases stayed unmatched. CDR3 bases: TGCAGTGCTAGCGGACAGGGGAGCTTGATGAACACTGAAGCTTTCTTT. Translating gives CSASGQGSLMNTEAFF.

J is TRBJ2-1 and V is TRBV7-3, with 11 bases aligning to TRBD2. This CDR3 spans 18 amino acids. CDR1 is SGHTA and CDR2 is FQGTGA in the germline V gene. Trimming took 1 base from V and 5 from J; bases not matched to a gene: 10. The CDR3 DNA reads as TGTGCCAGCAGCTTAAAGGGGAAAACTAGCGGGAGCCACAATGAGCAGTTCTTC. Its translation is CASSLKGKTSGSHNEQFF.

This sequence joins TRBV7-2 and TRBJ2-3, with no clear D. Germline CDR1 SGHTA, CDR2 FQGNSA. The CDR3 covers 17 residues. Trimming removed 2 bases from V and 1 base from J, with 16 bases in between. DNA of the CDR3: TGTGCCAGCAGCTTACGCAACCGACCCCGAGGCACAGATACGCAGTATTTT. Protein sequence: CASSLRNRPRGTDTQYF.